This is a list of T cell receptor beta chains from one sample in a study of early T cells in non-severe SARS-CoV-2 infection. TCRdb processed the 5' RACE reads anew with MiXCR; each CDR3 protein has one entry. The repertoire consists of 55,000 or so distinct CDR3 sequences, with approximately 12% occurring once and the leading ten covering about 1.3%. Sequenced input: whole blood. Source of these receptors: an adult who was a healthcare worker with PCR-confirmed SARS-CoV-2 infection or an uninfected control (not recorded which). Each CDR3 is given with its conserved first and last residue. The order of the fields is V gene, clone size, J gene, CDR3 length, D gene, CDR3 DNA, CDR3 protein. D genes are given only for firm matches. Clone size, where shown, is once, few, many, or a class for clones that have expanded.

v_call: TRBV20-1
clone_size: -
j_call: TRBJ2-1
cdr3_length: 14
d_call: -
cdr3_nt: TGCAGTGCTAGTAGGGACTCCAACCGGGGGGAGCAGTTCTTC
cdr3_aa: CSASRDSNRGEQFF

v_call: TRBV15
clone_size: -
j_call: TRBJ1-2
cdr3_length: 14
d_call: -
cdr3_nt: TGTGCCACCAGCAGTGGGGGGAAGATAATCGGCTACACCTTC
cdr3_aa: CATSSGGKIIGYTF

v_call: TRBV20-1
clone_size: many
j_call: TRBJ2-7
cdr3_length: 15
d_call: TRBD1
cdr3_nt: TGCAGTGCTAGAGCGGGGACAGGGAGTACCAACGAGCAGTACTTC
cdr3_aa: CSARAGTGSTNEQYF

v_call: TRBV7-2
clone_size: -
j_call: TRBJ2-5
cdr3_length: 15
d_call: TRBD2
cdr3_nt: TGTGCCAGCAGCTATTCGGGGGGGCAGGGAGAGACCCAGTACTTC
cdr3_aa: CASSYSGGQGETQYF

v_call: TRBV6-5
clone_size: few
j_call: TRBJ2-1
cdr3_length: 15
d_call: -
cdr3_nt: TGTGCCAGCAGATCCGGGACTTCCGCCTACAATGAGCAGTTCTTC
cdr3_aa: CASRSGTSAYNEQFF

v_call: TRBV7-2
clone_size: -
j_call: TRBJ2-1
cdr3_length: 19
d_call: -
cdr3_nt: TGTGCCAGCAGCTTTTTAATTGGGAGCTTTCAAAGCTCCTACAATGAGCAGTTCTTC
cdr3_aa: CASSFLIGSFQSSYNEQFF

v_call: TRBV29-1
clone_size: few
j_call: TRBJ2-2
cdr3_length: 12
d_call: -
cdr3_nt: TGCAGCGTGCAGGGGAACACCGGGGAGCTGTTTTTT
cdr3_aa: CSVQGNTGELFF

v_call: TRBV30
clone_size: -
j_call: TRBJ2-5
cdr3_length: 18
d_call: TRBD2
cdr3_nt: TGTGCCTGGAGTCCCATCGGGGGGGGGCCTTTTCTTCAAGAGACCCAGTACTTC
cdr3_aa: CAWSPIGGGPFLQETQYF

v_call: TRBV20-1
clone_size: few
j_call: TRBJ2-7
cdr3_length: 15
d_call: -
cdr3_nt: TGCAGTGCTTACAGAATGGAACTAGCTTCACGGGAGCAGTACTTC
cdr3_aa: CSAYRMELASREQYF

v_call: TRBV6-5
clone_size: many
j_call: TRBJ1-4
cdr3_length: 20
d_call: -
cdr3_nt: TGTGCCAGCAGTTACTCGGGGCTCGGGGGAGGAGGTCCAACTAATGAAAAACTGTTTTTT
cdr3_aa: CASSYSGLGGGGPTNEKLFF